This T cell receptor (beta chain) was sequenced for a study of T cell responses to AZD1222 COVID-19 vaccine. Sequencing used immunoSEQ multiplex PCR; TCRdb keeps in-frame clones, though not all of them. The sample records approximately 69,000 clones, over 65% being singletons. Study-wide points: Unmutated regions of variants are reportedly targeted by nearly half of spike-specific TCRs. CD4 TCRs associated with vaccination spanned spike, dominating at 160-218 and 743-854.

This clone was seen more than once but under ten times. The target antigen is unknown. Sequenced material: peripheral blood, taken 28 days after the second AZD1222 dose. The source is an adult who received the AZD1222 COVID-19 vaccine.

Written as DNA, the CDR3 is TGTGCCATCAGTTCGGACATAATGAACACTGAAGCTTTCTTT. It encodes CAISSDIMNTEAFF. J is TRBJ1-1 and V is TRBV10-3, with D tentatively TRBD1 (5 bases). CDR1 and CDR2 (germline): ENHRY, SYGVKD. The CDR3 consists of 14 residues. V was clipped by 5 bases and J by 0 bases, with 10 bases between them.